The 21 T cell receptor beta chains presented below share a single source sample, sequenced in a study of cytomegalovirus exposure and HLA in healthy donors. The repertoire was sequenced with immunoSEQ multiplex PCR; TCRdb's copy has only in-frame clones and lacks some. This table holds 82,000 or so clones, 90% to 95% found once. The sample consisted of PBMCs. These receptors all stem from a woman younger than 35 in good health and CMV-seronegative.

The chain carries TRBV7-2 and TRBJ1-4; 11 bases match TRBD1. Germline CDR1 and CDR2: SGHTA and FQGNSA. V was pared by 1 base and J by 7 bases, with 8 bases of the junction left unmatched. The CDR3 totals 17 residues. CDR3 sequence (DNA): TGTGCCAGCAGCTTAGGAGGTGCCGGGACAGGGGGTGAAAAACTGTTTTTT. This encodes CASSLGGAGTGGEKLFF.

The chain couples TRBV9 to TRBJ1-3; D gene ambiguous. The CDR3 has 19 amino acids. Trimming took 0 bases from V and 0 from J, leaving 19 bases between them. Germline CDR1 and CDR2: SGDLS and YYNGEE. The CDR3 DNA sequence: TGTGCCAGCAGCGTAGAGTCCGGCAAGACACCGAGCTCTGGAAACACCATATATTTT. Translating it yields CASSVESGKTPSSGNTIYF.

The chain uses TRBV4-1 and TRBJ2-3, with D possibly being TRBD2 (6 bases). The V end lost 0 bases, the J end lost 2 bases, and 12 bases lay between the germline ends. The CDR3 runs to 16 residues. CDR1 is MGHRA and CDR2 is YSYEKL in the germline V gene. CDR3 region: CASSQDAGTFTDTQYF. The CDR3 bases are TGCGCCAGCAGCCAAGACGCGGGAACCTTCACAGATACGCAGTATTTT.

The gene calls are TRBV6-1 and TRBJ1-2; 10 positions match TRBD1. CDR3 length: 15 amino acids. The germline V gene has CDR1 MNHNS and CDR2 SASEGT. J lost 4 bases, V lost 4 bases, and 6 bases had no gene match. The CDR3 reads CASSAGTGEGYGYTF. The CDR3 DNA reads TGTGCCAGCAGTGCTGGGACAGGGGAGGGCTATGGCTACACCTTC.

V is TRBV7-2 and J is TRBJ2-1; 10 positions match TRBD2. Germline CDR1 SGHTA, CDR2 FQGNSA. The CDR3 sequence is 16 residues long. V was pared by 5 bases and J by 6 bases, with 10 bases of the junction left unmatched. CDR3 region: CASSPSGGGISNEQFF. In nucleotides, the CDR3 is TGTGCCAGCAGCCCGAGCGGGGGGGGAATATCCAATGAGCAGTTCTTC.

The rearrangement links TRBV10-3 to TRBJ2-5, with 8 bases that match TRBD1. There are 13 residues in the CDR3. J was trimmed by 5 bases and V by 6 bases; bases with no gene match: 5. Germline lookup yields CDR1 ENHRY and CDR2 SYGVKD. CDR3 sequence: CAIRAGGWETQYF. For the CDR3, the DNA is TGTGCCATCAGGGCAGGGGGCTGGGAGACCCAGTACTTC.

The rearrangement uses TRBV6-6 and TRBJ2-3; D is undetermined. Trimming stripped 7 bases from V and 6 bases from J, with 14 bases between. In germline, CDR1 is MNHNY, CDR2 SVGAGI (reference sequence). This CDR3 contains 13 residues. The CDR3 protein is CASTDFPGDTQYF. CDR3 sequence (DNA): TGTGCCAGCACCGATTTCCCCGGGGATACGCAGTATTTT.

V is TRBV7-6 and J is TRBJ2-2; 7 bases are a match to TRBD2. The CDR3 loop spans 15 amino acids. From germline, CDR1 is SGHVS and CDR2 FNYEAQ. V dropped 5 bases and J dropped 4; count of bases not matched to a gene: 7. The DNA of the CDR3 is TGTGCCAGCAGCCCAGCGGGACCCCCCACCGGGGAGCTGTTTTTT. Translated: CASSPAGPPTGELFF.

V gene TRBV27 combines with J gene TRBJ2-7, with 10 bases fitting TRBD2. The CDR3 consists of 14 residues. V lost 6 bases, J lost 2 bases, and 4 bases stayed unmatched. Looked up from germline, CDR1 is MNHEY and CDR2 is SMNVEV (reference sequence). CDR3 DNA: TGTGCCAGCAGCCTAACTAGCGGGGCCTACGAGCAGTACTTC. This translates into CASSLTSGAYEQYF.

The chain combines TRBV5-1 with TRBJ2-1; 8 nucleotides line up with TRBD1. J lost 6 bases, V lost 3 bases, and 11 bases had no gene match. The CDR3 is 16 residues long. The V gene's germline CDR1 is SGHRS and CDR2 YFSETQ. The CDR3 here is CASSSGVSGGLNEQFF. CDR3 coding DNA: TGCGCCAGCAGCTCGGGGGTGTCAGGGGGCCTCAATGAGCAGTTCTTC.

The rearrangement uses TRBV5-4 and TRBJ1-3; no firm D call. The CDR3 covers 15 residues. Germline V lookup: CDR1 SGHNT, CDR2 YYREEE (reference sequence). Trimming pared 0 bases from V and 1 base from J, leaving 8 bases between. CDR3 region: CASSLDIRSGNTIYF. CDR3 DNA sequence: TGTGCCAGCAGCTTGGACATCCGATCTGGAAACACCATATATTTT.

The chain is built from TRBV5-1 and TRBJ2-3; 11 bases match TRBD2. The CDR3 covers 16 residues. Germline loops: CDR1 SGHRS, CDR2 YFSETQ. Losses at the gene ends were 4 bases for V and 4 bases for J; bases not matched to a gene: 8. CDR3 bases: TGCGCCAGCAGCCCTCTAGCGGGAGGAGGGTCAGATACGCAGTATTTT. As protein: CASSPLAGGGSDTQYF.

This chain uses TRBV28 with TRBJ2-1; tentatively, D is TRBD1 (6 bases). This CDR3 region has 15 residues. Germline loops: CDR1 MDHEN, CDR2 SYDVKM. The germline V and J ends were trimmed by 6 bases and 0 bases, with 12 bases remaining between them. This CDR3 is CASSALQGSYNEQFF. The CDR3 DNA reads TGTGCCAGCAGCGCCTTACAGGGCTCCTACAATGAGCAGTTCTTC.

The J gene is TRBJ2-7, the V gene TRBV13; 7 bases are shared with TRBD1. The trim removed 4 bases at V and 0 bases at J, leaving 3 bases unmatched. Germline CDR1 is PRHDT and CDR2 is FYEKMQ (reference sequence). The CDR3 runs to 14 residues. The DNA for the CDR3 is TGTGCCAGCAGCTCCCGGGACAGCTCCTACGAGCAGTACTTC. It codes for CASSSRDSSYEQYF.

This rearrangement joins TRBV9 to TRBJ2-2, with a weak D call TRBD1 (5 bases). The CDR3 spans 13 residues. Trimming took off 1 base at V and 5 bases at J, with 6 bases between the two ends. CDR1 and CDR2 (germline): SGDLS, YYNGEE. CDR3 bases: TGTGCCAGCAGCGTAAGGGGAACCGGGGAGCTGTTTTTT. Its translation: CASSVRGTGELFF.

This chain uses TRBV15 with TRBJ2-7; 8 bases are shared with TRBD1. V lost 5 bases to trimming and J lost 6 bases; unmatched junction nucleotides: 15. The germline gives CDR1 LNHNV, CDR2 YYDKDF (reference sequence). The CDR3 is 16 amino acids. CDR3 coding DNA: TGTGCCACCAGCGGAAGGACCGGGACAGGAATGCCCGAGCAGTACTTC. Residues: CATSGRTGTGMPEQYF. Using reference TRBV15 and TRBJ2-7 for the parts outside the CDR3, the full variable domain is DAMVIQNPRYQVTQFGKPVTLSCSQTLNHNVMYWYQQKSSQAPKLLFHYYDKDFNNEADTPDNFQSRRPNTSFCFLDIRSPGLGDTAMYLCATSGRTGTGMPEQYFGPGTRLTVT.

In DNA, the CDR3 is TGTGCCAGCACTCGCGGGAGGGAAGCTTTCTTT. Translation gives CASTRGREAFF. The rearrangement links TRBV7-9 to TRBJ1-1; no clear D. The CDR3 runs 11 residues. CDR1 and CDR2 from the germline V gene are SEHNR and FQNEAQ (reference sequence). The V end was cut by 7 bases, the J end by 8 bases, with 11 bases between.

The chain carries TRBV6-5 and TRBJ2-7; tentatively, D is TRBD1 (6 bases). The CDR3 is 10 residues long. Trimming shortened V by 8 bases and J by 4 bases, and 6 bases separated the two germline ends. The germline V gene encodes CDR1 MNHEY and CDR2 SVGAGI. The CDR3 coding sequence is TGTGCCAGCGGACAGTACGAGCAGTACTTC. Amino acids: CASGQYEQYF.

This clone was seen once. The rearrangement links TRBV7-6 to TRBJ2-5; 8 bases line up with TRBD1. Losses at the gene ends were 1 base for V and 5 bases for J; bases not matched to a gene: 9. This CDR3 is 16 amino acids long. Germline V gives CDR1 SGHVS, CDR2 FNYEAQ. CDR3 amino acids: CASSLGGAGGAETQYF. The CDR3 coding sequence is TGTGCCAGCAGCTTAGGGGGGGCAGGGGGCGCGGAGACCCAGTACTTC.

This chain links TRBV2 with TRBJ2-2, with D possibly matching TRBD2 (5 bases). CDR1 and CDR2 from the germline V gene are SNHLY and FYNNEI. The CDR3 totals 15 residues. The germline V and J ends were trimmed by 2 bases and 6 bases, with 13 bases remaining between them. CDR3 region: CASSEYTGVAGELFF. The CDR3 DNA reads TGTGCCAGCAGTGAATATACCGGGGTAGCCGGGGAGCTGTTTTTT.

V usage is TRBV6-6 and J usage is TRBJ1-5; D gene uncertain. Germline lookup yields CDR1 MNHNY and CDR2 SVGAGI (reference sequence). CDR3 length: 16 amino acids. Trimming stripped 2 bases from V and 0 bases from J, with 11 bases between. CDR3 sequence: CASSYGQLYSNQPQHF. As DNA, the CDR3 is TGTGCCAGCAGTTACGGGCAGCTCTATAGCAATCAGCCCCAGCATTTT.